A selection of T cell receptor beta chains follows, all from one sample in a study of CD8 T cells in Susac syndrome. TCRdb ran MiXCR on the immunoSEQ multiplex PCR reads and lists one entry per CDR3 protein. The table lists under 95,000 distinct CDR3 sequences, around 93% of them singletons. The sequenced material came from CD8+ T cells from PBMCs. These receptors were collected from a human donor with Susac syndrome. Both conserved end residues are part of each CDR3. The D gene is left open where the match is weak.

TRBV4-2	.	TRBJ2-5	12	CASSQDQETQYF
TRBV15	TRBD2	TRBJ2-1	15	CATSRAGGSYNEQFF
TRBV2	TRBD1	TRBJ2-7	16	CASSYPGQGAPYEQYF
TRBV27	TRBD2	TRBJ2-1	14	CATALAGGPGEQFF
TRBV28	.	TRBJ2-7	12	CASGQGSYEQYF
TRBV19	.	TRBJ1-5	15	CASSSDGLVYQPQHF
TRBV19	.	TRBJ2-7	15	CASSIPGHPLGEQYF
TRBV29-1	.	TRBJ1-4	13	CSTSGDGNEKLFF
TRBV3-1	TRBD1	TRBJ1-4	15	CASSPWDSSNEKLFF
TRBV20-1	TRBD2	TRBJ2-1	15	CSASPGTSSYNEQFF
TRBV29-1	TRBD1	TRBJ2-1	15	CSVPPDRSSYNEQFF
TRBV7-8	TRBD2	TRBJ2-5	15	CASSLVAGSQETQYF
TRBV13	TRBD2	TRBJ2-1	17	CASSLRLAGGRYNEQFF
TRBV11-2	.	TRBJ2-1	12	CASSLLVNEQFF
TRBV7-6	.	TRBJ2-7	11	CASSLGLEQYF
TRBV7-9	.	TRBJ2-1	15	CASSSTDYPHNEQFF
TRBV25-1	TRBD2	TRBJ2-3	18	CASSEYPGLAGDTDTQYF
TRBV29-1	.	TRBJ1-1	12	CSVEEGTPGAFF
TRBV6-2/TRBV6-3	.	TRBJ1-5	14	CASSLGDRNQPQHF